This T cell receptor (beta chain) was recorded in a study of breast tumors, draining lymph nodes, adjacent tissues. The study, taken as a whole, reports: Compared with lymph nodes, tumors were less diverse; compared with nontumor tissue, more. That most tumor T cells come from lymph nodes remained unproven. Tumor and nontumor repertoires were significantly more similar in luminal-like than in basal-like breast cancer. Data fit most tumor T cells coming from lymph node, expanding in tumor.

TCRdb independently ran MiXCR on the multiplex PCR reads; one entry per CDR3 protein. The sample has approximately 130,000 distinct CDR3 sequences, approximately 22% seen once. The lymph nodes were axillary draining lymph nodes from breast cancer patients. In regard to this clonotype: What it binds is not known. This sequence may be a read error, since a much larger clone differs from it by one base.

CDR3 length: 13 residues. Germline-derived CDR1 and CDR2 are MNHEY and SVGEGT. The receptor comes from a female donor with breast cancer. Some clones in this sample may be carry-over from other donors' samples. Sequencing was done on a sample of axillary lymph node tissue. The J gene is TRBJ2-5, the V gene TRBV6-2 or TRBV6-3; D remains ambiguous. The CDR3 bases are TGTGCCGGCAGTTACCGGATTCGGGAGACCCAGTACTTC. It codes for CAGSYRIRETQYF.